Following are 28 T cell receptor beta chains from one sample sequenced in a study of brain T cells in children with intractable seizures. Sequencing used immunoSEQ multiplex PCR; TCRdb keeps in-frame clones, though not all of them. The sample records tens of thousands of clones, under 95% being singletons. Sequences were derived from peripheral blood, sampled at surgery. These receptor sequences come from a boy younger than two with tuberous sclerosis and intractable seizures.

This chain connects TRBV5-6 to TRBJ1-5, with 8 bases matching TRBD1. The junction had 4 bases not matched to a gene; V was cut back by 2 bases and J by 6 bases. The CDR3 runs 14 residues. Germline lookup yields CDR1 SGHDT and CDR2 YYEEEE. The CDR3 sequence is CASSLGQGSQPQHF. CDR3 DNA sequence: TGTGCCAGCAGCTTAGGACAGGGAAGTCAGCCCCAGCATTTT.

V usage is TRBV9 and J usage is TRBJ2-3; 10 bases align to TRBD2. The V gene's germline CDR1 is SGDLS and CDR2 YYNGEE. The CDR3 runs to 15 residues. With 6 bases clipped from V and 3 bases from J, the junction kept 7 bases outside the gene matches. The CDR3 DNA follows: TGTGCCAGCACCCGACTAGCGGGTGATACAGATACGCAGTATTTT. Translated: CASTRLAGDTDTQYF.

The chain joins TRBV13 to TRBJ2-7, with D perhaps assigned TRBD1 or TRBD2 (5 bases each). Germline CDR1 PRHDT, CDR2 FYEKMQ (reference sequence). The CDR3 has 15 amino acids. The ends were cut back, 1 base at V and 3 bases at J, with 13 bases in the middle. Written as DNA, the CDR3 is TGTGCCAGCAGCTTAGTCGGGGCCTCCATCTACGAGCAGTACTTC. Translated, it gives CASSLVGASIYEQYF.

The chain employs TRBV24-1 and TRBJ2-3; D may be TRBD2 (5 bases). Looked up from germline, CDR1 is KGHDR and CDR2 is SFDVKD. This CDR3 is built from 13 residues. The V end was cut by 2 bases, the J end by 5 bases, with 7 bases between. CDR3 loop: CATSDSGIDTQYF. In DNA, the CDR3 is TGTGCCACCAGTGATTCCGGGATAGATACGCAGTATTTT.

The V gene is TRBV13, the J gene TRBJ2-3; D remains unclear. V lost 4 bases and J lost 0, with 2 bases in between. CDR3 length: 12 residues. The germline V gene has CDR1 PRHDT and CDR2 FYEKMQ (reference sequence). The DNA for the CDR3 is TGTGCCAGCAGCTCGAGCACAGATACGCAGTATTTT. Residues: CASSSSTDTQYF.

The rearrangement joins TRBV24-1 to TRBJ2-2, with 7 bases identical to TRBD1. CDR1 is KGHDR, CDR2 SFDVKD, per germline. Trimming cost V 3 bases and J 3 bases; bases outside gene matches: 6. This CDR3 is 16 amino acids long. CDR3 nucleotides: TGTGCCACCAGTGATGTGACAGGGAAGGACACCGGGGAGCTGTTTTTT. As protein: CATSDVTGKDTGELFF.

Note on this clone: One end of the junction varies from germline; a read error may be responsible. V gene TRBV20-1 combines with J gene TRBJ2-7, with D tentatively TRBD1 or TRBD2 (5 bases each). Germline CDR1 DFQATT, CDR2 SNEGSKA (reference sequence). The CDR3 is 9 amino acids. CDR3 coding DNA: TGCAGGGGACCCCGGTCCGTCGGCTTC. This translates into CRGPRSVGF.

The chain carries TRBV25-1 and TRBJ2-7; D call uncertain. This CDR3 contains 13 residues. The germline V gene encodes CDR1 MGHDK and CDR2 SYGVNS. V was trimmed by 8 bases and J by 3 bases, leaving 14 bases between them. The CDR3 protein is CASGPASFYEQYF. CDR3 sequence (DNA): TGTGCCAGCGGACCCGCCTCATTCTACGAGCAGTACTTC.

The chain carries TRBV11-2 and TRBJ1-2; D gene ambiguous. The CDR3 is 15 residues long. Trimming took 4 bases from V and 1 from J, leaving 13 bases between them. Per germline, CDR1 SGHAT and CDR2 FQNNGV. CDR3 nucleotide sequence: TGTGCCAGCAGCTACTACCCCGGAAATAACTATGGCTACACCTTC. It encodes CASSYYPGNNYGYTF. Based on the CDR3 plus reference TRBV11-2 and TRBJ1-2, the full variable domain is EAGVAQSPRYKIIEKRQSVAFWCNPISGHATLYWYQQILGQGPKLLIQFQNNGVVDDSQLPKDRFSAERLKGVDSTLKIQPAKLEDSAVYLCASSYYPGNNYGYTFGSGTRLTVV.

DNA for the CDR3: TGTGCCAGCAGCCATACTAGTTACGAGCAGTACTTC. This encodes CASSHTSYEQYF. The chain joins TRBV3-1 (or the pseudogene TRBV3-2) to TRBJ2-7; weak D call: TRBD2 (5 bases). Germline CDR1 LGHDT, CDR2 YNNKEL (reference sequence). The CDR3 length is 12 residues. Between the trimmed V and J ends, which lost 3 bases and 4 bases, there was a span of 7 bases.

Note on this clone: The junction and the germline gene differ at one end; a read error may be behind it. The CDR3 DNA sequence: TGTGCCGCCAGTGAGGGTGGACAGGGGATGAGTCGGAGCTACGAGCAGTACTTC. Its translation: CAASEGGQGMSRSYEQYF. The chain combines TRBV24-1 with TRBJ2-7; 9 bases are shared with TRBD1. Germline-derived CDR1 and CDR2 are KGHDR and SFDVKD. This CDR3 contains 18 residues.

This chain links TRBV7-9 with TRBJ1-1, with unresolved D. Per the germline V gene, CDR1 is SEHNR and CDR2 is FQNEAQ (reference sequence). The CDR3 consists of 14 residues. Trimming removed 5 bases at V and 1 base at J, with 11 bases between. CDR3 sequence: CASSPFEGNTEAFF. Written as DNA, the CDR3 is TGTGCCAGCAGCCCTTTTGAAGGGAACACTGAAGCTTTCTTT.

The chain carries TRBV2 and TRBJ1-1, with D perhaps TRBD1 (5 bases). The CDR3 contains 14 residues. The germline V gene encodes CDR1 SNHLY and CDR2 FYNNEI. The ends were cut back, 6 bases at V and 0 bases at J, with 11 bases in the middle. The CDR3 here is CASRAGLLNTEAFF. CDR3 sequence (DNA): TGTGCCAGCAGGGCGGGACTCCTGAACACTGAAGCTTTCTTT.

The chain joins TRBV2 to TRBJ1-1; the D gene is possibly TRBD1 (6 bases). Deletions cut 6 bases from V and 0 bases from J, with 11 bases between. The CDR3 consists of 14 residues. Germline V lookup: CDR1 SNHLY, CDR2 FYNNEI. As DNA, the CDR3 is TGTGCCAGCAGGGCGGACAGTATGAACACTGAAGCTTTCTTT. Amino acid sequence: CASRADSMNTEAFF.

The genes are TRBV14 and TRBJ2-7; D not resolved. The CDR3 sequence is 12 residues long. V shed 4 bases and J shed 1 base, with 5 bases lying between them. The germline V gene encodes CDR1 SGHDN and CDR2 FVKESK. The CDR3 nucleotides are TGTGCCAGCAGCCTCCGGTCCTACGAGCAGTACTTC. Translation: CASSLRSYEQYF.

The V and J genes are TRBV5-1 and TRBJ2-2; 14 nucleotides match TRBD2. With V trimmed by 4 bases and J by 6 bases, 5 bases remained unmatched. Germline CDR1 reads SGHRS; CDR2 reads YFSETQ. The CDR3 is made up of 16 amino acids. CDR3 sequence (DNA): TGCGCCAGCAGCCCGGGACTAGCGGGAGCTCCCGGGGAGCTGTTTTTT. It specifies CASSPGLAGAPGELFF.

This clone was seen more than once but under ten times. The chain has TRBV5-6 and TRBJ1-4; D is unclear. Germline V gives CDR1 SGHDT, CDR2 YYEEEE. The CDR3 contains 16 residues. The germline V and J ends were trimmed by 2 bases and 8 bases, with 19 bases remaining between them. CDR3 residues: CASSFSAVGLVEKLFF. As DNA, the CDR3 is TGTGCCAGCAGCTTTTCCGCCGTAGGTCTAGTCGAAAAACTGTTTTTT.

The chain links TRBV7-3 to TRBJ2-3; 7 positions agree with TRBD2. With V trimmed by 2 bases and J by 0 bases, 5 bases remained unmatched. Germline values: CDR1 SGHTA, CDR2 FQGTGA. The CDR3 runs 16 residues. This chain's CDR3 is CASSLRGAGSTDTQYF. Here the CDR3 DNA reads TGTGCCAGCAGCTTACGGGGAGCGGGAAGCACAGATACGCAGTATTTT.

The rearrangement uses TRBV29-1 and TRBJ2-7; 9 nucleotides align to TRBD2. This CDR3 has 16 amino acids. Germline assignment: CDR1 SQVTM and CDR2 ANQGSEA. Trimming at V came to 2 bases and at J to 0 bases, leaving 8 bases not matched to a gene. The chain's CDR3 is CSVEWTSEGASYEQYF. CDR3 DNA: TGCAGCGTTGAATGGACTAGCGAGGGGGCCTCCTACGAGCAGTACTTC.

The chain employs TRBV30 and TRBJ1-2; 7 bases match TRBD1. From germline, CDR1 is GTSNPN and CDR2 SVGIG (reference sequence). CDR3 size: 14 residues. After removal of 4 bases from V and 7 bases from J, the junction contained 12 bases not matched to a gene. The CDR3 loop reads CAWTPWLGGSGYTF. CDR3 DNA: TGTGCCTGGACCCCCTGGTTAGGGGGCAGTGGCTACACCTTC.

This chain uses TRBV5-1 with TRBJ1-2; TRBD1 might be the D (6 bases). Germline V lookup: CDR1 SGHRS, CDR2 YFSETQ. The CDR3 covers 14 residues. Trimming cost V 4 bases and J 4 bases, with 14 bases left between them. The DNA for the CDR3 is TGCGCCAGCAGCCTAAACAGGGATACCTATGGCTACACCTTC. Translated, it gives CASSLNRDTYGYTF.

The V gene is TRBV27, the J gene TRBJ2-7; D may be TRBD1 (5 bases). Germline-derived CDR1 and CDR2 are MNHEY and SMNVEV (reference sequence). Trimming left V 5 bases short and J 3 bases short, with 8 bases between. The CDR3 extends over 12 amino acids. For the CDR3, the DNA is TGTGCCAGCAGTCCAGGGAACTACGAGCAGTACTTC. Amino acid sequence: CASSPGNYEQYF.

The rearrangement links TRBV6-5 to TRBJ2-7, with 7 nucleotides matching TRBD1. The V gene's germline CDR1 is MNHEY and CDR2 SVGAGI. CDR3 size: 13 residues. After removal of 11 bases from V and 2 bases from J, the junction contained 9 bases not matched to a gene. The CDR3 sequence: CAGSGQIAYEQYF. The CDR3, as DNA: TGTGCCGGTTCGGGACAGATCGCCTACGAGCAGTACTTC.

This clone was picked up one time. DNA for the CDR3: TGTGCCAGCAGTCCGAGACAGGGAAGGAACACTGAAGCTTTCTTT. Amino acids: CASSPRQGRNTEAFF. The chain recombines TRBV2 with TRBJ1-1; 7 bases agree with TRBD1. The germline CDR1 and CDR2 sequences are SNHLY and FYNNEI. The CDR3 sequence is 15 residues long. After removal of 5 bases from V and 1 base from J, the junction contained 7 bases not matched to a gene.

The chain carries TRBV5-1 and TRBJ2-2, with no clear D. The CDR3 spans 13 residues. V shed 5 bases and J shed 5 bases, with 10 bases lying between them. The germline gives CDR1 SGHRS, CDR2 YFSETQ. The CDR3 region is CASSYTKTGELFF. The CDR3 DNA follows: TGCGCCAGCAGTTATACTAAGACCGGGGAGCTGTTTTTT.

The chain combines TRBV5-1 with TRBJ2-2; unclear D gene. Trimming stripped 2 bases from V and 4 bases from J, with 6 bases between. This CDR3 spans 13 amino acids. The germline V gene encodes CDR1 SGHRS and CDR2 YFSETQ. The CDR3 loop is CASSFGGTGELFF. The CDR3 DNA follows: TGCGCCAGCAGCTTCGGTGGCACCGGGGAGCTGTTTTTT.

This clone came up once. This chain uses TRBV5-5 with TRBJ1-3, with 8 bases aligning to TRBD1. Per germline, CDR1 SGHKS and CDR2 YYEKEE (reference sequence). With V trimmed by 0 bases and J by 10 bases, 6 bases remained unmatched. This CDR3 has 14 amino acids. The CDR3 spells CASSLVAGGRTIYF. The CDR3 DNA reads as TGTGCCAGCAGCTTGGTTGCAGGGGGCCGGACCATATATTTT.

The chain links TRBV7-9 to TRBJ2-2, with 9 bases that match TRBD1. The CDR3 runs to 15 residues. The trim removed 5 bases at V and 1 base at J, leaving 2 bases unmatched. Germline CDR1 reads SEHNR; CDR2 reads FQNEAQ (reference sequence). Here the CDR3 reads CASSPGQGNTGELFF. The DNA for the CDR3 is TGTGCCAGCAGCCCGGGACAGGGGAACACCGGGGAGCTGTTTTTT.